This T cell receptor beta chain originates from a study of cytomegalovirus exposure and HLA in healthy donors. Separate from the roughly 700-subject first cohort was the approximately 110-subject validation cohort, to which the donors belonged. Sequenced by immunoSEQ multiplex PCR; TCRdb stores in-frame clones only, minus some. The sample has about 330,000 clones; 80% to 90% are singletons. For this clone: Its matching antigen is unknown.

The study, taken as a whole, reports: According to the study, 150 to 200 TCR beta chains were cytomegalovirus-associated. Across donors, most TCRs were seen rarely, yet some public ones were widespread.

Input material: PBMCs. This sequence was found in a young woman in good health and CMV-seronegative.

In nucleotides, the CDR3 is TGCGCCAGCAGGGGTCGGACAGGGTCTTATGGCTACACCTTC. Encoded protein: CASRGRTGSYGYTF. This chain links TRBV5-1 with TRBJ1-2; 8 nucleotides agree with TRBD1. The CDR3 has 14 residues. Trimming took 5 bases from V and 5 from J; bases not matched to a gene: 8. CDR1 and CDR2 (germline): SGHRS, YFSETQ.